This T cell receptor beta chain was obtained from a study of response to subunit inactivated influenza vaccine. Study-wide results and caveats: The study's authors posited that every seasonal influenza vaccination enlists few new T cells.

On this clonotype: Its antigen is undetermined.

TCRdb redid the calling of the RT-PCR reads with MiXCR, one entry per CDR3 protein. The sample lists around 490,000 distinct CDR3 sequences, less than 8% occurring once. The source material was PBMCs from blood, sampled around 25 months after vaccination. This receptor was identified in a man in his fifties or sixties who received an inactivated influenza vaccine.

CDR3 sequence (DNA): TGTGCCATCAGTGTCTCAGGGGGCTCCCCCACAGATACGCAGTATTTT. Translated: CAISVSGGSPTDTQYF. The rearrangement joins TRBV10-3 to TRBJ2-3; 8 bases align to TRBD1. With V trimmed by 4 bases and J by 2 bases, 8 bases remained unmatched. Germline V gene data show CDR1 as ENHRY and CDR2 as SYGVKD. There are 16 residues in the CDR3.